The entry that follows covers one TCR beta chain sequence. The entry originates in a study of tumour-infiltrating T cells in Burkitt lymphoma. Study-level information: Repertoire clonality predicted overall and progression-free survival.

Some clones are missing from TCRdb's copy, which holds only in-frame ones; the method was immunoSEQ multiplex PCR. The sample lists approximately 14,000 clones, approximately 85% occurring once. The CDR3 has 14 amino acids. Germline CDR1 is SGHTA and CDR2 is FQGNSA. With 0 bases removed from V and 2 bases from J, the gap between germline ends came to 7 bases. The chain couples TRBV7-2 to TRBJ1-1; D is ambiguous. This clonotype was sampled from a human donor with diffuse large B-cell lymphoma. The sample comprised tumor tissue. CDR3 sequence: CASSLAGQNTEAFF. For the CDR3, the DNA is TGTGCCAGCAGCTTAGCGGGCCAAAACACTGAAGCTTTCTTT. Full variable domain (outside the CDR3, taken from reference TRBV7-2 and TRBJ1-1): GAGVSQSPSNKVTEKGKDVELRCDPISGHTALYWYRQSLGQGLEFLIYFQGNSAPDKSGLPSDRFSAERTGGSVSTLTIQRTQQEDSAVYLCASSLAGQNTEAFFGQGTRLTVV.